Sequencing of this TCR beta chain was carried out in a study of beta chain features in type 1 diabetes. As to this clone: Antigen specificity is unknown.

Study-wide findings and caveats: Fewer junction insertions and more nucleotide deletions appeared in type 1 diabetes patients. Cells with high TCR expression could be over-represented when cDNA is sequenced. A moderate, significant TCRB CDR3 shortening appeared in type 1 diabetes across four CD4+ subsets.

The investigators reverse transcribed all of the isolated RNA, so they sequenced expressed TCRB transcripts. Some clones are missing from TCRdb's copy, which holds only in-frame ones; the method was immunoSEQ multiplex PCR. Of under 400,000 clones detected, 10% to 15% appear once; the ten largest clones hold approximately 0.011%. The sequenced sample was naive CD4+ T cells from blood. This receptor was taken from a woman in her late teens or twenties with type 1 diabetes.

CDR3 in amino acids: CASSPSGTPSYEQYF. In DNA, the CDR3 is TGTGCCAGCAGCCCTAGCGGGACGCCCTCCTACGAGCAGTACTTC. V is TRBV7-9 and J is TRBJ2-7; TRBD2 matches 9 bases. The CDR3 consists of 15 residues. The V gene end was trimmed by 5 bases and the J gene end by 0 bases; junction bases not matched to a gene: 5. CDR1 and CDR2 (germline): SEHNR, FQNEAQ (reference sequence).